This T cell receptor beta chain was observed in a study of OX40 agonist ivuxolimab in advanced cancers. This table comes from immunoSEQ multiplex PCR, and its TCRdb copy is limited to in-frame clones, with some not included. Among about 59,000 clones listed, less than 85% were seen once. Trimming took 2 bases from V and 4 from J, leaving 20 bases between them. The CDR3 contains 17 residues. Germline CDR1 SGHAT, CDR2 FQNNGV. Sequences were derived from CD4+ or CD8+ T cells sorted from blood, sampled in a trial of the OX40 agonist ivuxolimab. The sequence came from an adult with an advanced solid tumor such as melanoma, head and neck, liver or kidney cancer. The genes are TRBV11-2 and TRBJ2-5; possibly TRBD2 for D (5 bases). The CDR3 DNA reads TGTGCCAGCAGCTTACCCCCGCTAGCTCCCAGGAGAGAGACCCAGTACTTC. This gives the protein CASSLPPLAPRRETQYF. Drawing the rest from reference TRBV11-2 and TRBJ2-5, the complete variable domain is EAGVAQSPRYKIIEKRQSVAFWCNPISGHATLYWYQQILGQGPKLLIQFQNNGVVDDSQLPKDRFSAERLKGVDSTLKIQPAKLEDSAVYLCASSLPPLAPRRETQYFGPGTRLLVL.